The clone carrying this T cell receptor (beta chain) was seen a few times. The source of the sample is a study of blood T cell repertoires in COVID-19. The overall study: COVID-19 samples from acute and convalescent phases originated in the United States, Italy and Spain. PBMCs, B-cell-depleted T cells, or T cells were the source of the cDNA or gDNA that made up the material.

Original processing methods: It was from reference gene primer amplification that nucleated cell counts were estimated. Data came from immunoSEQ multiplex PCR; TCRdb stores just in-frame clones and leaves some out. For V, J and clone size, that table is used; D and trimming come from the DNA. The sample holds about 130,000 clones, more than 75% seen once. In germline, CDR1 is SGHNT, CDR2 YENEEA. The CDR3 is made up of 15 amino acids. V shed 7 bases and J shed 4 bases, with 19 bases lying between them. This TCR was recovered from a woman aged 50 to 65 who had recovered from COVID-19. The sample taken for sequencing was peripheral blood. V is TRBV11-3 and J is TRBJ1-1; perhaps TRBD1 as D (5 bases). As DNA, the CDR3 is TGTGCCAGCAATAAGGGATCTTACGGGGGCACTGAAGCTTTCTTT. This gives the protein CASNKGSYGGTEAFF.